The source of this T cell receptor (beta chain) is a study of OX40 agonist ivuxolimab in advanced cancers. Study information: Treatment of patients was with ivuxolimab, an agonistic anti-OX40 (CD134) antibody.

The data were produced by immunoSEQ multiplex PCR, yet TCRdb's version contains in-frame clones alone and is incomplete. The table lists 33,000 or so clones, approximately 81% of them singletons. Blood samples were obtained at baseline, cycle 4 day 1, and cycle 7 day 1. Material: CD4+ or CD8+ T cells sorted from blood, obtained in a trial of the OX40 agonist ivuxolimab. The sequence derives from an adult with an advanced solid tumor such as melanoma, head and neck, liver or kidney cancer.

CDR3 coding DNA: TGTGCCAGCAGTCAAAATCCGAGCTCGGGGCCCCAGCATTTT. It encodes CASSQNPSSGPQHF. This chain links TRBV28 with TRBJ1-5; D ambiguous. The germline CDR1 and CDR2 sequences are MDHEN and SYDVKM. The CDR3 extends over 14 amino acids. The V end lost 5 bases, the J end lost 9 bases, and 17 bases lay between the germline ends.